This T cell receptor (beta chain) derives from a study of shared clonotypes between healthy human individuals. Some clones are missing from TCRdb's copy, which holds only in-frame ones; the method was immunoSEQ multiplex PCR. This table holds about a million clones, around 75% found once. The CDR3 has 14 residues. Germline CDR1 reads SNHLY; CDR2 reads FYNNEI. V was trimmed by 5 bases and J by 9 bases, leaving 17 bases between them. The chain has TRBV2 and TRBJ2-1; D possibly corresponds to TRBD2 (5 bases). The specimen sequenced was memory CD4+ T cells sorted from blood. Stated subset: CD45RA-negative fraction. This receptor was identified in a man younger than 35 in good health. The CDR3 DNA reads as TGTGCCAGCAGTCCCAATTGGGTAGAGGGTGAGCAGTTCTTC. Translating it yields CASSPNWVEGEQFF.